Shown below are 14 T cell receptor beta chains from a single sample sequenced in a study of blood T cell repertoires in COVID-19. Only in-frame clones appear in the TCRdb table, and some are missing; sequencing was by immunoSEQ multiplex PCR. The data contain about 240,000 clones, approximately 85% of them singletons. The sample taken for sequencing was peripheral blood. Receptors originate from an older woman with active or convalescent COVID-19.

This chain joins TRBV5-4 and TRBJ1-2; unclear D gene. This CDR3 has 13 amino acids. Germline values: CDR1 SGHNT, CDR2 YYREEE (reference sequence). V dropped 0 bases and J dropped 6 bases, with 9 bases sitting between them. In DNA, the CDR3 is TGTGCCAGCAGCTTGGCAGAGGCGGATGGCTACACCTTC. Its protein product is CASSLAEADGYTF.

This rearrangement joins TRBV30 to TRBJ2-5; weak D call: TRBD2 (7 bases). From germline, CDR1 is GTSNPN and CDR2 SVGIG (reference sequence). The V end lost 0 bases, the J end lost 5 bases, and 13 bases lay between the germline ends. The CDR3 is made up of 14 amino acids. The CDR3 DNA is TGTGCCTGGAGTGTAGGGGGGGGGATGGAGACCCAGTACTTC. Translated: CAWSVGGGMETQYF.

This chain connects TRBV10-3 to TRBJ1-2; TRBD1 matches 8 bases. This CDR3 has 13 residues. Germline V CDR1 and CDR2: ENHRY, SYGVKD. V shed 9 bases and J 0 bases; nucleotides not matched to a gene: 3. Here the CDR3 DNA reads TGTGCCATTTGGACAGGGTCTAACTATGGCTACACCTTC. Translation gives CAIWTGSNYGYTF.

The chain has TRBV7-2 and TRBJ2-5; D not resolved. This CDR3 has 13 residues. CDR1 is SGHTA, CDR2 FQGNSA, per germline. V was clipped by 4 bases and J by 6 bases, with 12 bases between them. In nucleotides, the CDR3 is TGTGCCAGCAGCTCTCTGGTAGAAAAGACCCAGTACTTC. Translation: CASSSLVEKTQYF.

CDR3 nucleotide sequence: TGTGCCAGCAGTTTGGAGACAGGGGGCGGTCAGCCCCAGCATTTT. This codes for CASSLETGGGQPQHF. This chain links TRBV27 with TRBJ1-5; 10 bases agree with TRBD1. J lost 6 bases, V lost 3 bases, and 5 bases had no gene match. This CDR3 is 15 amino acids long. The germline CDR1 and CDR2 sequences are MNHEY and SMNVEV (reference sequence).

The rearrangement links TRBV27 to TRBJ2-7; 11 bases map to TRBD2. The CDR3 runs to 17 residues. CDR1 is MNHEY and CDR2 is SMNVEV in the germline V gene (reference sequence). J gave up 7 bases and V 3 bases, and 14 bases lay outside the gene matches. CDR3 sequence reads: CASSFYGLAGLSGEQYF. Written as DNA, the CDR3 is TGTGCCAGCAGTTTTTACGGACTAGCGGGTTTGAGTGGAGAGCAGTACTTC.

The chain couples TRBV7-2 to TRBJ2-7; 11 positions agree with TRBD2. V lost 1 base, J lost 5 bases, and 1 base stayed unmatched. The CDR3 extends over 14 amino acids. Germline assignment: CDR1 SGHTA and CDR2 FQGNSA. This CDR3 reads CASSLVAGGDEQYF. DNA for the CDR3: TGTGCCAGCAGCTTAGTAGCGGGGGGGGACGAGCAGTACTTC.

The rearrangement links TRBV7-9 to TRBJ1-6; TRBD1 is a possible D gene (6 bases). The CDR3 contains 16 residues. Per the germline V gene, CDR1 is SEHNR and CDR2 is FQNEAQ (reference sequence). Trimming left V 2 bases short and J 8 bases short, with 16 bases between. The CDR3 spells CASSLTPGHLDSPLHF. CDR3 in DNA: TGTGCCAGCAGCTTAACACCGGGACATCTCGATTCACCCCTCCACTTT.

This rearrangement joins TRBV4-3 to TRBJ1-6; D is undetermined. The CDR3 consists of 16 residues. V lost 0 bases, J lost 0 bases, and 6 bases lay in between. Germline V gives CDR1 LGHNA, CDR2 YSLEER. In DNA form, the CDR3 reads TGCGCCAGCAGCCAAGATGCCAGCTCCTATAATTCACCCCTCCACTTT. Translating it yields CASSQDASSYNSPLHF.

The chain is built from TRBV10-2 and TRBJ2-5, with D tentatively TRBD2 (5 bases). The CDR3 covers 14 residues. From germline, CDR1 is WSHSY and CDR2 SAAADI. Trimming took 6 bases from V and 4 from J, leaving 15 bases between them. The CDR3 DNA is TGCGCCAGCAGCCCCGGGGTCCCCGGAGAGACCCAGTACTTC. Translated, it gives CASSPGVPGETQYF.

CDR3 sequence (DNA): TGTGCCAGCAGCTTAGGGTTCGCGGGGGGAGCAAATGAGCAGTTCTTC. Amino acids: CASSLGFAGGANEQFF. The gene calls are TRBV7-2 and TRBJ2-1, with 8 bases lining up with TRBD2. The CDR3 consists of 16 residues. The J segment lost 7 bases and the V segment lost 1 base, leaving 9 bases of the junction unmatched. Germline CDR1 and CDR2: SGHTA and FQGNSA.

The chain employs TRBV27 and TRBJ1-6; the D is unclear. CDR3 size: 14 residues. Germline values: CDR1 MNHEY, CDR2 SMNVEV (reference sequence). V was trimmed by 9 bases and J by 5 bases, leaving 14 bases between them. The CDR3 region has the DNA TGTGCCAGTAGCCCGATCGTGAATAATTCACCCCTCCACTTT. Translated, it gives CASSPIVNNSPLHF.

This chain links TRBV19 with TRBJ2-1, with 7 bases aligning to TRBD1. With 1 base clipped from V and 5 bases from J, the junction kept 5 bases outside the gene matches. Germline CDR1 is LNHDA and CDR2 is SQIVND (reference sequence). The CDR3 length is 15 residues. CDR3 residues: CASSIGTGPNNEQFF. In DNA form, the CDR3 reads TGTGCCAGTAGTATAGGGACAGGCCCAAACAATGAGCAGTTCTTC.

The genes are TRBV19 and TRBJ1-1; 7 bases line up with TRBD1. CDR3 length: 14 residues. The V gene end was trimmed by 8 bases and the J gene end by 2 bases; junction bases not matched to a gene: 8. Germline V gene lookup returns CDR1 LNHDA and CDR2 SQIVND (reference sequence). This chain's CDR3 is CASLRTGLNTEAFF. The CDR3 DNA reads TGTGCCAGTCTTCGGACAGGCCTTAACACTGAAGCTTTCTTT.